What follows are 22 T cell receptor beta chains derived from one specimen sequenced in a study of cytomegalovirus exposure and HLA in healthy donors. PCR employed 60 Vbeta and 13 Jbeta primers. The assay was immunoSEQ multiplex PCR, and TCRdb's table has in-frame clones only and misses some. The table has tens of thousands of clones, 77% seen once. Sequenced sample: PBMCs. The source is a man in his thirties or forties in good health and CMV-seronegative.

This clone was counted a single time. The chain employs TRBV6-5 and TRBJ2-2; D is perhaps TRBD2 (5 bases). From germline, CDR1 is MNHEY and CDR2 SVGAGI. The CDR3 length is 15 residues. Trimming took 7 bases from V and 5 from J, leaving 17 bases between them. CDR3 DNA: TGTGCCAGCACCCGAGCGGACCTGGGGACCGGGGAGCTGTTTTTT. Its translation is CASTRADLGTGELFF.

DNA for the CDR3: TGTGCCAGCAGTTACGGGACAGGACGTTACGAGCAGTACTTC. Its translation: CASSYGTGRYEQYF. The rearrangement joins TRBV6-5 to TRBJ2-7; 8 bases match TRBD1. The V and J ends lost 2 bases and 4 bases, in that order; junction bases with no gene match: 4. In germline, CDR1 is MNHEY, CDR2 SVGAGI. This CDR3 is built from 14 residues.

The rearrangement joins TRBV11-1 to TRBJ2-5; 16 bases align to TRBD2. This CDR3 is 19 amino acids long. Trimming at V came to 6 bases and at J to 3 bases, leaving 13 bases not matched to a gene. Germline lookup yields CDR1 SGHAT and CDR2 FQDESV (reference sequence). The chain's CDR3 is CASSPTGLAGGNTEETQYF. The CDR3 DNA follows: TGTGCCAGCAGTCCCACGGGACTAGCGGGAGGGAATACCGAAGAGACCCAGTACTTC.

The J gene is TRBJ2-1, the V gene TRBV7-2, with D tentatively TRBD2 (6 bases). The germline CDR1 and CDR2 sequences are SGHTA and FQGNSA. CDR3 length: 14 residues. The germline V and J ends were trimmed by 1 base and 7 bases, with 11 bases remaining between them. CDR3 protein: CASSLDGTLNEQFF. CDR3 nucleotides: TGTGCCAGCAGCTTAGATGGGACTCTAAATGAGCAGTTCTTC.

The genes are TRBV27 and TRBJ2-7; 7 bases are a match to TRBD1. Germline CDR1 reads MNHEY; CDR2 reads SMNVEV (reference sequence). V dropped 6 bases and J dropped 3; count of bases not matched to a gene: 5. The CDR3 has 13 residues. The CDR3 reads CASRRQGSYEQYF. DNA for the CDR3: TGTGCCAGCAGGAGACAGGGAAGCTACGAGCAGTACTTC.

The CDR3 sequence: CASVRFGESYTF. CDR3 coding DNA: TGTGCCAGCGTCAGGTTTGGCGAAAGCTACACCTTC. V and J are TRBV21-1 and TRBJ1-2; TRBD1, the table's D call, was not compared with the DNA. TRBV21-1 has pseudogene status. The CDR3 extends over 12 amino acids.

This clone came up once. The CDR3 nucleotides are TGTGCCATCACCCCCGGGACAGGGTCCGCCGGGGAGCTGTTTTTT. Amino acid sequence: CAITPGTGSAGELFF. The rearrangement links TRBV10-3 to TRBJ2-2; 9 positions agree with TRBD1. With V trimmed by 7 bases and J by 6 bases, 9 bases remained unmatched. This CDR3 is built from 15 residues. Germline V gene sequence: CDR1 ENHRY, CDR2 SYGVKD.

CDR3 in amino acids: CASSLEQDLYGYTF. The DNA for the CDR3 is TGTGCCAGCAGCCTAGAACAAGACCTCTATGGCTACACCTTC. The chain employs TRBV5-4 and TRBJ1-2; no definite D call. The V gene lost 4 bases and the J gene lost 4 bases, with 14 bases spanning the gap. The CDR3 covers 14 residues. Germline V gives CDR1 SGHNT, CDR2 YYREEE (reference sequence).

The chain joins TRBV4-2 to TRBJ2-3, with 12 bases that match TRBD2. The CDR3 loop spans 18 amino acids. Germline V gives CDR1 LGHNA, CDR2 YNFKEQ. V shed 3 bases, J shed 0 bases, and the junction held 7 bases outside the gene matches. CDR3 bases: TGTGCCAGCAGCCATCTAGCGGGAGGGTCGCTTAGCACAGATACGCAGTATTTT. As protein: CASSHLAGGSLSTDTQYF.

The chain has TRBV11-2 and TRBJ2-5; 8 bases are a match to TRBD1. The CDR3 totals 13 residues. V shed 5 bases and J 5 bases; nucleotides not matched to a gene: 4. Germline assignment: CDR1 SGHAT and CDR2 FQNNGV. The CDR3 DNA follows: TGTGCCAGCAGCCGGACAGGGACCGAGACCCAGTACTTC. Amino acid sequence: CASSRTGTETQYF.

This clone showed up just a few times. Other DNA sequences in this specimen translate into the identical CDR3. The V call is TRBV5-1, the J call TRBJ2-2; TRBD2 agrees at 10 bases. CDR3 size: 15 residues. J gave up 2 bases and V 5 bases, and 3 bases lay outside the gene matches. Germline V gives CDR1 SGHRS, CDR2 YFSETQ. This CDR3 is CASRAGGPNTGELFF. The CDR3 nucleotides are TGCGCCAGCAGAGCGGGAGGGCCAAACACCGGGGAGCTGTTTTTT.

This clone was counted between two and nine times. The chain links TRBV7-9 to TRBJ1-2; D gene uncertain. Trimming removed 5 bases from V and 2 bases from J, with 9 bases in between. CDR3 size: 13 residues. Germline assignment: CDR1 SEHNR and CDR2 FQNEAQ (reference sequence). The CDR3 DNA reads TGTGCCAGCAGCGCGACACAGAACTATGGCTACACCTTC. Translating it yields CASSATQNYGYTF.

This clone has only a few counts. The chain uses TRBV5-1 and TRBJ2-7; D not certain. Germline CDR1 is SGHRS and CDR2 is YFSETQ. The CDR3 runs 15 residues. The ends were cut back, 4 bases at V and 2 bases at J, with 16 bases in the middle. The DNA for the CDR3 is TGCGCCAGCAGCAGCACGTGGTCCTTAACCTACGAGCAGTACTTC. This codes for CASSSTWSLTYEQYF.

The chain has TRBV7-9 and TRBJ2-3; 7 bases map to TRBD1. J gave up 2 bases and V 5 bases, and 10 bases lay outside the gene matches. CDR1 is SEHNR and CDR2 is FQNEAQ in the germline V gene (reference sequence). This CDR3 has 16 amino acids. The chain's CDR3 is CASSPPQTGNTDTQYF. The CDR3 DNA follows: TGTGCCAGCAGCCCTCCCCAGACAGGGAACACAGATACGCAGTATTTT. The variable domain in full, with the rest retrieved from reference TRBV7-9 and TRBJ2-3, is DTGVSQNPRHKITKRGQNVTFRCDPISEHNRLYWYRQTLGQGPEFLTYFQNEAQLEKSRLLSDRFSAERPKGSFSTLEIQRTEQGDSAMYLCASSPPQTGNTDTQYFGPGTRLTVL.

This clone was seen once. The chain carries TRBV14 and TRBJ2-7; D is ambiguous. In germline, CDR1 is SGHDN, CDR2 FVKESK. V gave up 2 bases and J gave up 8 bases, with 10 bases separating them. There are 12 residues in the CDR3. The CDR3 sequence: CASSQWSGQQYF. The CDR3 bases are TGTGCCAGCAGCCAATGGTCTGGCCAGCAGTACTTC. The variable domain in full, with the rest retrieved from reference TRBV14 and TRBJ2-7, is EAGVTQFPSHSVIEKGQTVTLRCDPISGHDNLYWYRRVMGKEIKFLLHFVKESKQDESGMPNNRFLAERTGGTYSTLKVQPAELEDSGVYFCASSQWSGQQYFGPGTRLTVT.

The chain has TRBV6-6 and TRBJ2-5; the D gene is possibly TRBD2 (6 bases). V lost 0 bases and J lost 3, with 14 bases in between. This CDR3 contains 16 residues. The germline CDR1 and CDR2 sequences are MNHNY and SVGAGI (reference sequence). CDR3 nucleotide sequence: TGTGCCAGCAGTTACTCGGGGGGAACTCCAAAAGAGACCCAGTACTTC. Translation gives CASSYSGGTPKETQYF.

The rearrangement uses TRBV10-2 and TRBJ1-1, with TRBD1 matching 11 bases. The CDR3 consists of 17 residues. Germline-derived CDR1 and CDR2 are WSHSY and SAAADI. V gave up 2 bases and J gave up 8 bases; unmatched junction bases: 13. The CDR3 bases are TGCGCCAGCAGTGAGGTGGTTTTTCGGGACAGGGGGTGCGAAGCTTTCTTT. Residues: CASSEVVFRDRGCEAFF.

This clone came up once. The rearrangement links TRBV5-4 to TRBJ2-5, with D maybe TRBD2 (6 bases). CDR3 length: 17 residues. Per the germline V gene, CDR1 is SGHNT and CDR2 is YYREEE (reference sequence). The V gene lost 1 base and the J gene lost 2 bases, with 18 bases spanning the gap. CDR3 sequence (DNA): TGTGCCAGCAGCTTGCTCAGCGGCGGGATGAGGCAAGAGACCCAGTACTTC. Amino acids: CASSLLSGGMRQETQYF.

The J gene is TRBJ2-1, the V gene TRBV7-8, with D possibly being TRBD2 (5 bases). Trimming stripped 5 bases from V and 4 bases from J, with 9 bases between. The CDR3 runs 13 residues. CDR1 is SGHVS, CDR2 FQNEAQ, per germline. This CDR3 reads CASSTPGYNEQFF. The CDR3 DNA sequence: TGTGCCAGCAGCACCCCGGGGTACAATGAGCAGTTCTTC.

This chain links TRBV30 with TRBJ2-7; 9 nucleotides line up with TRBD2. There are 14 residues in the CDR3. The V gene end was trimmed by 8 bases and the J gene end by 3 bases; junction bases not matched to a gene: 11. Germline-derived CDR1 and CDR2 are GTSNPN and SVGIG (reference sequence). This CDR3 is CAGNKAGGIYEQYF. CDR3 nucleotide sequence: TGTGCCGGGAACAAAGCGGGGGGTATCTACGAGCAGTACTTC.

The J gene is TRBJ2-5, the V gene TRBV5-1; 10 bases fit TRBD1. The J call may be incorrect, as the DNA end agrees better with TRBJ2-7. The CDR3 is made up of 14 amino acids. Germline V gene data show CDR1 as SGHRS and CDR2 as YFSETQ. The CDR3 coding sequence is TGCGCCAGCAGCAGGACAGGGGGGGCCTACGAGCAGTACTTC. This sequence encodes CASSRTGGAYEQYF.

This rearrangement joins TRBV9 to TRBJ1-2; D is unresolved. The CDR3 covers 17 residues. V lost 3 bases and J 4 bases, leaving 22 bases between the germline ends. CDR1 and CDR2 (germline): SGDLS, YYNGEE. CDR3 amino acids: CASSDSDLGLRRYGYTF. The CDR3 DNA reads as TGTGCCAGCAGCGATAGTGACTTAGGACTGAGACGCTATGGCTACACCTTC.